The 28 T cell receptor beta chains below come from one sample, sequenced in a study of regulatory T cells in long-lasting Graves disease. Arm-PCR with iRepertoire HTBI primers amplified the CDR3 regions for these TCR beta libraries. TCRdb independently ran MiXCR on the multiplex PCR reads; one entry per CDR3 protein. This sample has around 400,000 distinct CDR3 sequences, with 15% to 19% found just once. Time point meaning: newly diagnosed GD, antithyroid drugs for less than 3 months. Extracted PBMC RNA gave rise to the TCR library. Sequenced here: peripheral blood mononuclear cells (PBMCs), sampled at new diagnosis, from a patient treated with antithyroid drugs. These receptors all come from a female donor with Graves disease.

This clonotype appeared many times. The CDR3 sequence: CASSLNGNQPQHF. The DNA for the CDR3 is TGTGCCAGCAGTTTGAATGGCAATCAGCCCCAGCATTTT. The rearrangement links TRBV28 to TRBJ1-5; D call uncertain. V lost 3 bases to trimming and J lost 2 bases, with 5 bases between them. CDR1 and CDR2 from the germline V gene are MDHEN and SYDVKM. CDR3 length equals 13 residues.

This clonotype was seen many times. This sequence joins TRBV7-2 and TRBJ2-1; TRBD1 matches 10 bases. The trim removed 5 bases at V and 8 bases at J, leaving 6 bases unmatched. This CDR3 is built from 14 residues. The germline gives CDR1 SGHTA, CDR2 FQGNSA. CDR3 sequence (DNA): TGTGCCAGCAGCCCTTGGACAGGGGGGGATGAGCAGTTCTTC. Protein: CASSPWTGGDEQFF.

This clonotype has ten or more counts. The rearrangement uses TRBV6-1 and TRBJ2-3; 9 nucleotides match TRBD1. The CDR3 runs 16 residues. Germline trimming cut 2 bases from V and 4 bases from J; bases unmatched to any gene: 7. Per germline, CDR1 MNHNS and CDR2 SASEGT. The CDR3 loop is CASSERWGQGADTQYF. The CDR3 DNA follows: TGTGCCAGCAGTGAAAGGTGGGGACAGGGAGCAGATACGCAGTATTTT.

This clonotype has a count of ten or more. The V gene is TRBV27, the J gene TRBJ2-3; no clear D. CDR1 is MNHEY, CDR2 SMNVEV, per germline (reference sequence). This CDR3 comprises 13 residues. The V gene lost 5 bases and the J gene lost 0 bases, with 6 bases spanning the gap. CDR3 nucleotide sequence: TGTGCCAGCAGTACCCCCAGCACAGATACGCAGTATTTT. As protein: CASSTPSTDTQYF.

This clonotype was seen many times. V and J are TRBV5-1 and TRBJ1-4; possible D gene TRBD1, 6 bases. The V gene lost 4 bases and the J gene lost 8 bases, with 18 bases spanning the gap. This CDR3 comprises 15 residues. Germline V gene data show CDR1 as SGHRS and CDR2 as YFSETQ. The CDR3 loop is CASSPTGQRDEKLFF. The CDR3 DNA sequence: TGCGCCAGCAGCCCAACCGGACAGCGAGACGAAAAACTGTTTTTT.

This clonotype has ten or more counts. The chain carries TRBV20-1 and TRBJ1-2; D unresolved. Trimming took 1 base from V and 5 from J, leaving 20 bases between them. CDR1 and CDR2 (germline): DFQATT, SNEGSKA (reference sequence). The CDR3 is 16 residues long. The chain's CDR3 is CSARGELSRPLYGYTF. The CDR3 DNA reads TGCAGTGCTAGAGGGGAACTTTCCCGCCCCCTATATGGCTACACCTTC.

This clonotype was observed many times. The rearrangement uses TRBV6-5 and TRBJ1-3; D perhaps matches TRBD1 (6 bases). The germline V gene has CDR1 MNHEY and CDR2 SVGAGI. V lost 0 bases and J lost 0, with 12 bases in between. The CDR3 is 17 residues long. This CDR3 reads CASSYSGTRLSGNTIYF. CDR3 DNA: TGTGCCAGCAGTTACTCGGGGACAAGGCTCTCTGGAAACACCATATATTTT.

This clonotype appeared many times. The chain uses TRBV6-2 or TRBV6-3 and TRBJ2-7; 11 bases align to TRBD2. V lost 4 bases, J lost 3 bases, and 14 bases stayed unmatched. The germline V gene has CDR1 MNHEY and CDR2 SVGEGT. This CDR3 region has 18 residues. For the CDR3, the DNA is TGTGCCAGCAGTTTACTCTACCTCGTCGGGACTAGCGGCTACGAGCAGTACTTC. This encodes CASSLLYLVGTSGYEQYF.

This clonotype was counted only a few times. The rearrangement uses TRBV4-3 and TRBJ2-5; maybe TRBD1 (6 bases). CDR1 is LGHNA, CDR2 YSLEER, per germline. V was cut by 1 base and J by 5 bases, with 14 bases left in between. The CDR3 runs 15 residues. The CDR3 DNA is TGCGCCAGCAGCCAAGGACAGGACCGAGGGGAGACCCAGTACTTC. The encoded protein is CASSQGQDRGETQYF.

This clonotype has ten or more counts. DNA for the CDR3: TGTGCCAGCTGGGACCAAGAGACCCAGTACTTC. It codes for CASWDQETQYF. The chain is built from TRBV28 and TRBJ2-5, with no clear D. V lost 8 bases and J lost 0, with 4 bases in between. The CDR3 sequence is 11 residues long. Germline V gene sequence: CDR1 MDHEN, CDR2 SYDVKM.

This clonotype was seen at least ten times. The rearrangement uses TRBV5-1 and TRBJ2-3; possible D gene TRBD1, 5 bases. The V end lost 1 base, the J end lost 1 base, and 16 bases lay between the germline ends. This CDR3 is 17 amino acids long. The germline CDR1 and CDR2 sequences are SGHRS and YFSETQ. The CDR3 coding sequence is TGCGCCAGCAGCTTGTCGACTCGACAGACACGCACAGATACGCAGTATTTT. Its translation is CASSLSTRQTRTDTQYF. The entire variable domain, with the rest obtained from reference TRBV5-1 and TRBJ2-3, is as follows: KAGVTQTPRYLIKTRGQQVTLSCSPISGHRSVSWYQQTPGQGLQFLFEYFSETQRNKGNFPGRFSGRQFSNSRSEMNVSTLELGDSALYLCASSLSTRQTRTDTQYFGPGTRLTVL.

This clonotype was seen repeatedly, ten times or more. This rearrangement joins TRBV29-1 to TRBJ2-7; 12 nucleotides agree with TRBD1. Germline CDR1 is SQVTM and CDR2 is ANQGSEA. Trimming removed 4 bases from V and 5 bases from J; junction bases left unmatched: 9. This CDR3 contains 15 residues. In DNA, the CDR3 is TGCAGCGTTGGACTTTCTGGGACAGGGGGCGACGAGCAGTACTTC. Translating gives CSVGLSGTGGDEQYF.

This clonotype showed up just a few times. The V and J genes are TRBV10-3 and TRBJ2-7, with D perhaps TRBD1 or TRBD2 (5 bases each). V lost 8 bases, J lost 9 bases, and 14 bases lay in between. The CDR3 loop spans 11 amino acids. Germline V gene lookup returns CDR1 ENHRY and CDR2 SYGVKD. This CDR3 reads CAIGTNWGQYF. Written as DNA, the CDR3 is TGTGCCATCGGGACCAACTGGGGGCAGTACTTC.

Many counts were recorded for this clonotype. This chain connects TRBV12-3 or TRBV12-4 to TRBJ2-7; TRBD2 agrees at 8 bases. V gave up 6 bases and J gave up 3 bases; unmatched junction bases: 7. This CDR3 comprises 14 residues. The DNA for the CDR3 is TGTGCCAGCAGAAGGGGTAGCGGGAACTACGAGCAGTACTTC. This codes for CASRRGSGNYEQYF.

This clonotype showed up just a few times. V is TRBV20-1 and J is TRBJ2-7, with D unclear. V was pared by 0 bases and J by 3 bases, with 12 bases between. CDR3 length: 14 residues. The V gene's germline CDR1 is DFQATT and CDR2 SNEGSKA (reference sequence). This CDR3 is CSARDQTRYYEQYF. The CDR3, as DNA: TGCAGTGCTAGAGACCAGACCAGATACTACGAGCAGTACTTC.

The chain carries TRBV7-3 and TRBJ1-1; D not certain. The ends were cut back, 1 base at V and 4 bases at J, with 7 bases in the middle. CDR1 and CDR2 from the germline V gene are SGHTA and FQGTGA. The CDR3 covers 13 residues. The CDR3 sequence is CASSLRAVTEAFF. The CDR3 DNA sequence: TGTGCCAGCAGCTTAAGGGCAGTCACTGAAGCTTTCTTT.

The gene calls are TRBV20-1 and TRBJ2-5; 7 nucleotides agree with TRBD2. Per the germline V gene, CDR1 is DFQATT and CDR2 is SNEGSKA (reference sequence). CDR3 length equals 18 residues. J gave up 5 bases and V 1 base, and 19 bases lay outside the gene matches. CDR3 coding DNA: TGCAGTGCTAGAGCCCTCGGGAGGCCTAGCGAGTTTCGGGAGACCCAGTACTTC. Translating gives CSARALGRPSEFRETQYF.

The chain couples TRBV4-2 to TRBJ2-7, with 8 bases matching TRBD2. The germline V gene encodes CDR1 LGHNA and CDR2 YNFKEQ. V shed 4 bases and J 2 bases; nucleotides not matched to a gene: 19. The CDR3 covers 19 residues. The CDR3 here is CASSRDPTSGLTQTYEQYF. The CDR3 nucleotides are TGTGCCAGCAGCCGAGACCCAACTAGCGGACTAACACAAACCTACGAGCAGTACTTC.

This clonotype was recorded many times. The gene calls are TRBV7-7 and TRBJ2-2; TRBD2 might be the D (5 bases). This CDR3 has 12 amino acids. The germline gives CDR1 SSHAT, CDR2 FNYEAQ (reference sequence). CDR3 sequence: CASEGNTGELFF. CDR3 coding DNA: TGTGCTAGCGAAGGGAACACCGGGGAGCTGTTTTTT.

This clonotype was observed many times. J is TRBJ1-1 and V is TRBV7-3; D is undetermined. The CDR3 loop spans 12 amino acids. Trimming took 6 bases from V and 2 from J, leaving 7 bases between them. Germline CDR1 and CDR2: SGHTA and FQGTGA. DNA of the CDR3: TGTGCCAGCAGTTCCCCAAACACTGAAGCTTTCTTT. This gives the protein CASSSPNTEAFF.

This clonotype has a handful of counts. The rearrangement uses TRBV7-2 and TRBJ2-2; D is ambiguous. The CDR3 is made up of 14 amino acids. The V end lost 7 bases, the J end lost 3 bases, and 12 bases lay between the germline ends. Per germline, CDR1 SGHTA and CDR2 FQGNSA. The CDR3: CASTPVMDTGELFF. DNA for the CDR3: TGTGCCAGCACCCCCGTTATGGACACCGGGGAGCTGTTTTTT.

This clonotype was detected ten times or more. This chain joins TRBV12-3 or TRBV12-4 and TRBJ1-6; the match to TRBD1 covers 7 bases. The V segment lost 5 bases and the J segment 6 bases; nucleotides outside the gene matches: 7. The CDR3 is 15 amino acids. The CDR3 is CASSPYRGLNSPLHF. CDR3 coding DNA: TGTGCCAGCAGTCCCTACAGGGGTCTTAATTCACCCCTCCACTTT.

In nucleotides, the CDR3 is TGTGCCAGCAGAGCTAGCGGGCCGCAAGAGACCCAGTACTTC. It yields the protein CASRASGPQETQYF. V and J are TRBV12-3 or TRBV12-4 and TRBJ2-5; the match to TRBD2 covers 8 bases. The CDR3 extends over 14 amino acids. V was clipped by 6 bases and J by 2 bases; unmatched bases: 5.

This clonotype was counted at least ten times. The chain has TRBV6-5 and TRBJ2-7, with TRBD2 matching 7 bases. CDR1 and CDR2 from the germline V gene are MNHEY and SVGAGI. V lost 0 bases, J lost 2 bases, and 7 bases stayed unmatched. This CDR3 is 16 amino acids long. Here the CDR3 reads CASSYSITGGPYEQYF. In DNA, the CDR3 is TGTGCCAGCAGTTACTCGATTACGGGAGGCCCCTACGAGCAGTACTTC.

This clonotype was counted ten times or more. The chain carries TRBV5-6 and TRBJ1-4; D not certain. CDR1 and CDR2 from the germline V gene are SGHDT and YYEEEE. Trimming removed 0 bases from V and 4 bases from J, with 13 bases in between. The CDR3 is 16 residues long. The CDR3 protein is CASSLGTGRDNEKLFF. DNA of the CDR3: TGTGCCAGCAGCTTGGGGACTGGTCGGGATAATGAAAAACTGTTTTTT. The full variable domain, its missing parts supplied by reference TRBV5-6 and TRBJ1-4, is DAGVTQSPTHLIKTRGQQVTLRCSPKSGHDTVSWYQQALGQGPQFIFQYYEEEERQRGNFPDRFSGHQFPNYSSELNVNALLLGDSALYLCASSLGTGRDNEKLFFGSGTQLSVL.

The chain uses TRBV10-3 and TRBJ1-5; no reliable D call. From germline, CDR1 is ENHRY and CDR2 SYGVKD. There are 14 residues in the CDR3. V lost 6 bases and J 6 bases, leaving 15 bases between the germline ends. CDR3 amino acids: CAISPDFVGQPQHF. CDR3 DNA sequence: TGTGCCATCAGCCCGGACTTTGTAGGTCAGCCCCAGCATTTT.

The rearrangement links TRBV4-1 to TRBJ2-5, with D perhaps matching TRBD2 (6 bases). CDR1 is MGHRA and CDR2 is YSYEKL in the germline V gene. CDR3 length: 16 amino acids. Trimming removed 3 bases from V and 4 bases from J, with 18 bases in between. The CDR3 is CASSHRSGSTPETQYF. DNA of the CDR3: TGCGCCAGCAGCCATCGTAGCGGTTCGACCCCAGAGACCCAGTACTTC.

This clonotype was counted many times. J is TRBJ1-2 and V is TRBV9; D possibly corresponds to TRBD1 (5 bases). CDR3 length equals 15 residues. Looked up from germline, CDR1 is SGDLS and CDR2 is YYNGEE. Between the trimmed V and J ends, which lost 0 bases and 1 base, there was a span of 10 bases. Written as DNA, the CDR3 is TGTGCCAGCAGCGTAGGTCAGGGTATTAACTATGGCTACACCTTC. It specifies CASSVGQGINYGYTF. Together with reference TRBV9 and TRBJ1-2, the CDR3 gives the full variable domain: DSGVTQTPKHLITATGQRVTLRCSPRSGDLSVYWYQQSLDQGLQFLIQYYNGEERAKGNILERFSAQQFPDLHSELNLSSLELGDSALYFCASSVGQGINYGYTFGSGTRLTVV.